This entry is about one T cell receptor beta chain. The antigen it binds to is not known. No much larger clone is present one base from it, and per-base qualities are unavailable. TCRbeta CDR3 regions were amplified from genomic DNA by means of the immunoSEQ Assay, a bias-controlled multiplex PCR. Turning to the authors' computational methods: The number of nucleated cells in each sample was estimated from the amplification of reference gene primers within the assay. Sequence reads were collapsed and filtered to measure the absolute abundance of every unique TCRbeta CDR3 rearrangement. For each sample, productive Simpson clonality was calculated as the square root of Simpson's diversity index over productive rearrangements. TCRdb obtained this table from immuneACCESS and retained in-frame rearrangements with V and J assigned. These tables miss some clones; where compared with another copy, unresolved V genes account for less than half of the shortfall, and the remainder is unexplained. The V and J calls and the clone size are those of that table, but D and trimming were determined from the DNA. This sample gives approximately 170,000 clones in total; less than 80% of them show up just once. The ten largest clones add up to around 20% of the sample.

The sample comes from a study of blood T cell repertoires in COVID-19 (dated by TCRdb to about 2020). With regard to the full study: Recovered participants in ImmuneRACE Cohort 3 were defined as having two consecutive negative NP/OP PCR tests, clearance from a healthcare professional, or resolution of symptoms. Samples from collaborators originated in the United States, Italy and Spain and spanned both the acute and convalescent phases of COVID-19. The prospective study material was composed of cDNA or gDNA derived from T cells, B-cell-depleted T cells, or PBMCs. Subjects who had been exposed to COVID-19, were actively infected with it, or had recovered from it provided the deeply sampled blood TCRbeta repertoires that made up the dataset. The repertoires were made available in a free public database intended to serve as a resource for research on the immune response to SARS-CoV-2. The samples were drawn from two sources: the first 160 participants of the ongoing ImmuneRACE study, and 1,200 or so subjects contributed by 6 global collaborators. A de-identified subject ID, COVID-19 status, age in years and sex were almost always included in the sample metadata. HLA class I and class II types, where available, came from metadata supplied by the sample provider rather than from assay-based typing.

Enrolling through a virtual design, the prospective study's participants ranged in age from roughly 18 to 95 years and lived across about two dozen United States geographic areas. In the prospective study, cohorts were assigned on the basis of participant-reported clinical history obtained from a screening survey and a study questionnaire. Mobile phlebotomists in the prospective study collected whole blood, serum and a nasopharyngeal or oropharyngeal swab from every participant. Over an approximately two-month period, participants in the prospective study had the option of providing additional blood draws and questionnaires. Blood samples from the prospective study were shipped frozen or at room temperature prior to DNA extraction. Broader findings and caveats from the paper: The quantity of clinical and demographic metadata differed by source and by participant and was supplied without curation.

Sequenced sample: PBMCs or T cells enriched from blood (not recorded which). This TCR came from a woman in her 70s in a cohort exposed to, infected with or recovered from COVID-19 (not recorded which).

The CDR3 is CASSISAANTGELFF. At the DNA level, the sequence is TGTGCCAGTAGTATTTCAGCGGCCAACACCGGGGAGCTGTTTTTT. The chain uses TRBV19 and TRBJ2-2; TRBD2 might be the D gene, on 5 matching bases. The junction carries 10 bases between V and J, which are trimmed by 3 bases and 2 bases respectively. CDR1 LNHDA and CDR2 SQIVND are derived from the germline V gene (reference sequence). Measured from the cysteine to the phenylalanine, the CDR3 is 15 residues long. Kept here is only the CDR3 DNA, which spans 45 bases and is read in frame from base 1. The full variable domain, with segments outside the CDR3 supplied by the reference TRBV19 and TRBJ2-2 proteins, appears as DGGITQSPKYLFRKEGQNVTLSCEQNLNHDAMYWYRQDPGQGLRLIYYSQIVNDFQKGDIAEGYSVSREKKESFPLTVTSAQKNPTAFYLCASSISAANTGELFFGEGSRLTVL.